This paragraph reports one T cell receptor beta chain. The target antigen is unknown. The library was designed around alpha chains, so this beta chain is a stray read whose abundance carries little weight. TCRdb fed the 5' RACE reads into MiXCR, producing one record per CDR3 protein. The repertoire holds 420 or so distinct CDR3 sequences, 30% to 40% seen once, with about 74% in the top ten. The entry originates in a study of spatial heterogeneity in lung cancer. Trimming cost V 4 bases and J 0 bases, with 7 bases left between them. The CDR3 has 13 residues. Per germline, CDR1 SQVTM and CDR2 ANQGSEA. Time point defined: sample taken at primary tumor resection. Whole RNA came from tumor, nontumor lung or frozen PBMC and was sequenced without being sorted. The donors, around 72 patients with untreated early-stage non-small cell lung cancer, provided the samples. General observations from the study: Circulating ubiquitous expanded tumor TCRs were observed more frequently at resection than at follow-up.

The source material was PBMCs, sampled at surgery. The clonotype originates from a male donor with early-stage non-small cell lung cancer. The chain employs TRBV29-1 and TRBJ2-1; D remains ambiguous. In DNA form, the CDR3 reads TGCAGCGTTGCGTTGAGCTCCTACAATGAGCAGTTCTTC. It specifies CSVALSSYNEQFF.